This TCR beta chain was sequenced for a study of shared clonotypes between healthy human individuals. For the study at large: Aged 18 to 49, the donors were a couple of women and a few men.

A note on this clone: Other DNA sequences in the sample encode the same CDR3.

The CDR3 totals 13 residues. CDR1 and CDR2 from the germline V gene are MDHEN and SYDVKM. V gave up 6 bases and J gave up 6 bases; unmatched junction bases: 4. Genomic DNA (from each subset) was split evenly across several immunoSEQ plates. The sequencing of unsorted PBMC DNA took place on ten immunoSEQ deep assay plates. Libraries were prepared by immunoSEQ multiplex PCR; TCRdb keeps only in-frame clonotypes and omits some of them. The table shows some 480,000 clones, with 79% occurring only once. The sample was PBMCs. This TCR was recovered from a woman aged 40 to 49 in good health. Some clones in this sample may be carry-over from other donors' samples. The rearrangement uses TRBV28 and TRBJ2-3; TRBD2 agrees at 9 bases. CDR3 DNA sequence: TGTGCCAGCAGGTCTAGCGGGACGGATACGCAGTATTTT. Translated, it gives CASRSSGTDTQYF.